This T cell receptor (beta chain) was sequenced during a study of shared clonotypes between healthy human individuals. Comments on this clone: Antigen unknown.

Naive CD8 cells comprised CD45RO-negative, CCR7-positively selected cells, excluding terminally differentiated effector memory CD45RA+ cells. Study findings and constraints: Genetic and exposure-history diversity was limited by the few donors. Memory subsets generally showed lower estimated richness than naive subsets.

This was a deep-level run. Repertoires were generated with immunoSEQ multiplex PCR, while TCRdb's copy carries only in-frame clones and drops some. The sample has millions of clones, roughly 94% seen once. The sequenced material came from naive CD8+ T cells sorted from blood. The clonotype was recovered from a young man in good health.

CDR3 DNA: TGTGCCAGCAGTGGGACTTTTGCACGCTTATCCTACGAGCAGTACTTC. Translated, it gives CASSGTFARLSYEQYF. The chain has TRBV28 and TRBJ2-7, with D tentatively TRBD2 (6 bases). Trimming removed 5 bases at V and 1 base at J, with 18 bases between. This CDR3 region has 16 residues. Germline lookup yields CDR1 MDHEN and CDR2 SYDVKM.